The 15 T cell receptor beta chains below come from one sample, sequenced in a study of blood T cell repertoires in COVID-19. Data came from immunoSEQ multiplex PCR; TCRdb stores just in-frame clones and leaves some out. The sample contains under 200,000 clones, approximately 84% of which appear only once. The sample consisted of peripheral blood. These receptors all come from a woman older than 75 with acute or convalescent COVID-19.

In DNA, the CDR3 is TGCGCCAGCACCAAGACAGGGAAAATAACTAATGAAAAACTGTTTTTT. Translation: CASTKTGKITNEKLFF. The V gene is TRBV5-1, the J gene TRBJ1-4; TRBD1 matches at 7 bases. V trimming: 6 bases; J trimming: 1 base; junction bases outside the gene matches: 9. CDR1 is SGHRS, CDR2 YFSETQ, per germline. There are 16 residues in the CDR3.

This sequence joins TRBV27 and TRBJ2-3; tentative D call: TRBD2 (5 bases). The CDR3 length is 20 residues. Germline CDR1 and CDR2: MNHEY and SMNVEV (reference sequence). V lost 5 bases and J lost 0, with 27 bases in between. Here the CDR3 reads CASSQRTSSLNLYSTDTQYF. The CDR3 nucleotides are TGTGCCAGCAGTCAACGTACTAGTTCTCTAAACCTTTATAGCACAGATACGCAGTATTTT.

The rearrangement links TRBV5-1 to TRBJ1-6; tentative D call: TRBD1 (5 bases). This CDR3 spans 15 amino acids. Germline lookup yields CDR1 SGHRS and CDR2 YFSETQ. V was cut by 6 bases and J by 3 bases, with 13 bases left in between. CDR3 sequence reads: CASTETTGYNSPLHF. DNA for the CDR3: TGCGCCAGCACCGAGACCACAGGCTATAATTCACCCCTCCACTTT.

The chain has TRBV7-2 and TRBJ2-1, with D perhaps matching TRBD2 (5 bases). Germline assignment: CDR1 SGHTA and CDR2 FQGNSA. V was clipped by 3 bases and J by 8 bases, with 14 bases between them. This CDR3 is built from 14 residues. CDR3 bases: TGTGCCAGCAGCTTGGGCGGGTCCAAGTATGAGCAGTTCTTC. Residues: CASSLGGSKYEQFF.

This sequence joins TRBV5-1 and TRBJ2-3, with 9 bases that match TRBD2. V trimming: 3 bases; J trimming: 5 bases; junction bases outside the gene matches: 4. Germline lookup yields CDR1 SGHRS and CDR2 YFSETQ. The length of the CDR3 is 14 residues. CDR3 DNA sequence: TGCGCCAGCAGCTGGGGAGCGGGGGGAGATACGCAGTATTTT. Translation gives CASSWGAGGDTQYF.

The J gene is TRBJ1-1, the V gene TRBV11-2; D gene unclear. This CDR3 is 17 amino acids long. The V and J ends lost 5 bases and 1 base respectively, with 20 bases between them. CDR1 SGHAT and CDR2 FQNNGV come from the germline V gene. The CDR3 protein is CASSPFPGRGRNTEAFF. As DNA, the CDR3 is TGTGCCAGCAGCCCATTCCCCGGACGGGGTCGGAACACTGAAGCTTTCTTT.

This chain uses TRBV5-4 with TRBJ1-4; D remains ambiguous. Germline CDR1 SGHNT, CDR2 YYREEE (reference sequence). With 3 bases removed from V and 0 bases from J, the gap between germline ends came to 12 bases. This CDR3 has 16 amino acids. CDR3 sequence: CASSSSPGATNEKLFF. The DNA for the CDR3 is TGTGCCAGCAGCTCCTCTCCCGGTGCAACTAATGAAAAACTGTTTTTT.

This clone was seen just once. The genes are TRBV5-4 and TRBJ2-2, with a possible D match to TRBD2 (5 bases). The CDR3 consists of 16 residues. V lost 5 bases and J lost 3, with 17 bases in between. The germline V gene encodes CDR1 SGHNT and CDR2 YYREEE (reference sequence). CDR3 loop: CASRHGGSPYTGELFF. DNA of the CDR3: TGTGCCAGCAGACATGGTGGGAGCCCGTACACCGGGGAGCTGTTTTTT.

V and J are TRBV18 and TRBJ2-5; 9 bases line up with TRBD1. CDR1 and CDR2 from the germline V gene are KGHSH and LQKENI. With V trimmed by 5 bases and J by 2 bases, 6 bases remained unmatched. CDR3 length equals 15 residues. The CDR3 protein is CASSAGTGRQETQYF. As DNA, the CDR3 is TGTGCCAGCTCAGCCGGGACAGGGAGACAAGAGACCCAGTACTTC.

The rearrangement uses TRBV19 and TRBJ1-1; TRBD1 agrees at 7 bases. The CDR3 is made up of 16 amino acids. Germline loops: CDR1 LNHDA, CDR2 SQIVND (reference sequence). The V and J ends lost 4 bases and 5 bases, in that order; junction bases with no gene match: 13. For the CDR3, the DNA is TGTGCCAGTAGTAGGGTCAGAGGGGGCGTAGGGACTGAAGCTTTCTTT. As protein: CASSRVRGGVGTEAFF.

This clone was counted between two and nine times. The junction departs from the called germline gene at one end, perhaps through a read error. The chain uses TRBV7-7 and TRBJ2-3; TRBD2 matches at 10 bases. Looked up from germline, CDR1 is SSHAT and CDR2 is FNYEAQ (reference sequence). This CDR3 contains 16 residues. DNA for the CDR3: TGTGCTAGCAGCGTTTCTAGCGGGAGTAGCACAGATACGCAGTATTTT. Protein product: CASSVSSGSSTDTQYF.

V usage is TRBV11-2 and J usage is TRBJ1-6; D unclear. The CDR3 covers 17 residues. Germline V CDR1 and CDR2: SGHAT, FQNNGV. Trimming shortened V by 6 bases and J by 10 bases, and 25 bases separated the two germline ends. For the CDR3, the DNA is TGTGCCAGCAGTCCCCGTAAGACGAGGGCCGGGAAATCACCCCTCCACTTT. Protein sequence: CASSPRKTRAGKSPLHF.

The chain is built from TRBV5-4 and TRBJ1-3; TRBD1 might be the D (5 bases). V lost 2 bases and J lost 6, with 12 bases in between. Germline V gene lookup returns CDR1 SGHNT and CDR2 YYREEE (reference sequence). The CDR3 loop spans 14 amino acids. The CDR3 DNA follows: TGTGCCAGCAGCTTCCAGGGTGGTGAAAACACCATATATTTT. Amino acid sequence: CASSFQGGENTIYF.

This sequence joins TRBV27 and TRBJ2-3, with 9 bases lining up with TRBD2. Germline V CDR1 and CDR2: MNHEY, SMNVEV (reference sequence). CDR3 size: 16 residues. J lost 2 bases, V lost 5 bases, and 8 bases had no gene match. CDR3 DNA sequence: TGTGCCAGCAGTGAAGGGCTAGCGGGACTCACAGATACGCAGTATTTT. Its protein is CASSEGLAGLTDTQYF.

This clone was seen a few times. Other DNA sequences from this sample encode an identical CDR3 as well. The CDR3 nucleotides are TGTGCCAGCTCACCAGGGGGCATCAATCAGCCCCAGCATTTT. Its translation: CASSPGGINQPQHF. The J gene is TRBJ1-5, the V gene TRBV18, with a tentative D call TRBD1 (6 bases). Germline CDR1 and CDR2: KGHSH and LQKENI. The CDR3 runs 14 residues. Trimming pared 2 bases from V and 3 bases from J, leaving 8 bases between.